Listed here are 21 T cell receptor beta chains from one sample, sequenced in a study of low-dose radiotherapy and immunotherapy resistance in tumors. Priming of first-strand cDNA relied on TRAV- and TRBV-specific primers (covering alpha and beta chains). TCR amplification used 20 PCR cycles, a constant-region primer and a V-primer adapter. TCRdb re-analysed the reads in MiXCR, keeping a single row per CDR3 protein. The table has some 85,000 distinct CDR3 sequences, approximately 20% seen once. As to time point: before trial treatment. This specimen consisted of PBMCs, obtained before treatment. These TCRs come from a male donor with prostate cancer.

The sample holds many counts of this clonotype. The CDR3 DNA reads as TGTGCCAGCAGCTCGCCCCCGACAGGTAGCTACGAGCAGTACTTC. This translates into CASSSPPTGSYEQYF. The chain combines TRBV5-8 with TRBJ2-7; the D gene is possibly TRBD1 (6 bases). V was pared by 3 bases and J by 3 bases, with 16 bases between. Per the germline V gene, CDR1 is SGHTS and CDR2 is YDEGEE. The CDR3 runs 15 residues.

On this clonotype itself: This probably arose from a read error, given a far larger clone one base away. V and J are TRBV5-1 and TRBJ2-1, with D perhaps TRBD1 (6 bases). Germline values: CDR1 SGHRS, CDR2 YFSETQ. The CDR3 is 15 amino acids. Trimming cost V 4 bases and J 10 bases, with 21 bases left between them. The DNA of the CDR3 is TGCGCCAGCAGCCCGAACTCTGGACAGACGTTCGAGCAGTTCTTC. The encoded protein is CASSPNSGQTFEQFF.

In this sample, this clonotype turned up many times. The chain links TRBV20-1 to TRBJ1-2; TRBD1 might be the D (6 bases). In germline, CDR1 is DFQATT, CDR2 SNEGSKA (reference sequence). The CDR3 extends over 16 amino acids. Trimming took 3 bases from V and 4 from J, leaving 21 bases between them. The CDR3 coding sequence is TGCAGTGCTAGGCCCCAAGATCCTTCCAGGGGCTATGGCTACACCTTC. Protein: CSARPQDPSRGYGYTF.

This clonotype was seen many times. The chain couples TRBV28 to TRBJ2-1; unclear D gene. This CDR3 contains 13 residues. V gave up 3 bases and J gave up 6 bases, with 9 bases separating them. Germline lookup yields CDR1 MDHEN and CDR2 SYDVKM. The CDR3 region is CASSFRRSNEQFF. In nucleotides, the CDR3 is TGTGCCAGCAGTTTTAGACGATCCAATGAGCAGTTCTTC.

This clonotype appeared many times. This chain links TRBV7-2 with TRBJ2-7; TRBD2 matches 7 bases. The trim removed 1 base at V and 1 base at J, leaving 13 bases unmatched. The CDR3 spans 18 residues. CDR1 and CDR2 from the germline V gene are SGHTA and FQGNSA. The CDR3: CASSLEGRGGLKSYEQYF. The CDR3 DNA follows: TGTGCCAGCAGCTTAGAAGGGAGGGGCGGATTGAAGTCCTACGAGCAGTACTTC. The full variable domain, in which reference TRBV7-2 and TRBJ2-7 provide the parts outside the CDR3, is GAGVSQSPSNKVTEKGKDVELRCDPISGHTALYWYRQSLGQGLEFLIYFQGNSAPDKSGLPSDRFSAERTGGSVSTLTIQRTQQEDSAVYLCASSLEGRGGLKSYEQYFGPGTRLTVT.

At least ten counts were recorded for this clonotype. V is TRBV7-9 and J is TRBJ2-5; D possibly matches TRBD1 or TRBD2 (5 bases each). Germline assignment: CDR1 SEHNR and CDR2 FQNEAQ (reference sequence). The CDR3 sequence is 13 residues long. V was trimmed by 4 bases and J by 5 bases, leaving 11 bases between them. The CDR3 loop reads CASSSVGAETQYF. The CDR3 DNA reads as TGTGCCAGCAGCTCCGTCGGGGCCGAGACCCAGTACTTC.

This clonotype was recorded at least ten times. The rearrangement links TRBV2 to TRBJ2-7, with 12 nucleotides matching TRBD2. Per the germline V gene, CDR1 is SNHLY and CDR2 is FYNNEI. Trimming at V came to 6 bases and at J to 7 bases, leaving 7 bases not matched to a gene. This CDR3 region has 14 residues. The CDR3 DNA reads TGTGCCAGCAGGAAACTAGCGGGGGGACAGGAGCAGTACTTC. It codes for CASRKLAGGQEQYF.

This chain uses TRBV20-1 with TRBJ2-2; D is perhaps TRBD2 (5 bases). CDR3 length: 13 amino acids. The germline CDR1 and CDR2 sequences are DFQATT and SNEGSKA (reference sequence). Trimming shortened V by 3 bases and J by 5 bases, and 10 bases separated the two germline ends. In DNA, the CDR3 is TGCAGTGCTAGCCCCCGGGATACCGGGGAGCTGTTTTTT. As protein: CSASPRDTGELFF.

The chain employs TRBV5-1 and TRBJ1-3, with D unclear. The CDR3 totals 15 residues. Germline assignment: CDR1 SGHRS and CDR2 YFSETQ. The germline V and J ends were trimmed by 5 bases and 4 bases, with 16 bases remaining between them. The CDR3 reads CASSHRGIAGNTIYF. The CDR3 nucleotides are TGCGCCAGCAGTCATCGGGGAATAGCAGGAAACACCATATATTTT.

Of note for this clonotype: A far larger clone differs by one base, so this is likely a read error. J is TRBJ2-7 and V is TRBV9, with 7 bases fitting TRBD1. After removal of 5 bases from V and 2 bases from J, the junction contained 7 bases not matched to a gene. CDR1 SGDLS and CDR2 YYNGEE come from the germline V gene. The CDR3 spans 14 residues. CDR3 DNA: TGTGCCAGCAGTCCCTCGGGACAGCCCTACGAGCAGTACTTC. Translation gives CASSPSGQPYEQYF. Full variable domain (missing parts from reference TRBV9 and TRBJ2-7): DSGVTQTPKHLITATGQRVTLRCSPRSGDLSVYWYQQSLDQGLQFLIQYYNGEERAKGNILERFSAQQFPDLHSELNLSSLELGDSALYFCASSPSGQPYEQYFGPGTRLTVT.

In the case of this clonotype: With only one base between it and a far larger clone, this is likely a read error. The gene calls are TRBV6-1 and TRBJ1-2; a weak D match, TRBD1 (5 bases). Germline CDR1 reads MNHNS; CDR2 reads SASEGT. The CDR3 is made up of 14 amino acids. V gave up 6 bases and J gave up 8 bases, with 19 bases separating them. The CDR3 nucleotides read TGTGCCAGCAGAGGGGTCGCCTCGGTCAAGGGCTACACCTTC. This gives the protein CASRGVASVKGYTF.

This clonotype is termed medium-sized. The V gene is TRBV10-1, the J gene TRBJ2-3; D unclear. V lost 4 bases, J lost 4 bases, and 9 bases lay in between. The CDR3 is made up of 13 amino acids. Germline loops: CDR1 WNHNN, CDR2 SYGVQD (reference sequence). CDR3 residues: CASSGLEADTQYF. As DNA, the CDR3 is TGCGCCAGCAGTGGGCTAGAAGCAGATACGCAGTATTTT.

Note on this clonotype: This is likely an artifact of a read error, given a far larger clone one base away. The chain recombines TRBV13 with TRBJ2-1; 12 bases fit TRBD2. The CDR3 is 15 amino acids. Germline V CDR1 and CDR2: PRHDT, FYEKMQ (reference sequence). The CDR3 sequence is CVSSGGLAGREDPFF. Here the CDR3 DNA reads TGTGTCAGCAGCGGGGGACTAGCGGGCCGGGAAGACCCGTTCTTC.

This chain joins TRBV7-2 and TRBJ1-1; D unresolved. This CDR3 has 14 residues. V was clipped by 3 bases and J by 0 bases, with 8 bases between them. CDR1 and CDR2 from the germline V gene are SGHTA and FQGNSA. The DNA for the CDR3 is TGTGCCAGCAGCTTTCTCCTGATGAACACTGAAGCTTTCTTT. Residues: CASSFLLMNTEAFF.

Ten or more counts support this clonotype. This rearrangement joins TRBV6-2 or TRBV6-3 to TRBJ1-2, with a weak D call TRBD1 (6 bases). Per germline, CDR1 MNHEY and CDR2 SVGEGT. Trimming cost V 6 bases and J 3 bases, with 20 bases left between them. This CDR3 has 16 residues. Here the CDR3 DNA reads TGTGCCAGCAGACATAGGGCCCAGGGGCCGGACTATGGCTACACCTTC. Protein sequence: CASRHRAQGPDYGYTF.

This clonotype was found many times. The CDR3 nucleotides read TGCGCCAGCAGCCTGTCCAGGGAAATTCAGTACTTC. Encoded protein: CASSLSREIQYF. The gene calls are TRBV5-1 and TRBJ2-4; D is perhaps TRBD1 (5 bases). The germline CDR1 and CDR2 sequences are SGHRS and YFSETQ. This CDR3 contains 12 residues. V was trimmed by 4 bases and J by 10 bases, leaving 12 bases between them. Full variable domain (missing parts from reference TRBV5-1 and TRBJ2-4): KAGVTQTPRYLIKTRGQQVTLSCSPISGHRSVSWYQQTPGQGLQFLFEYFSETQRNKGNFPGRFSGRQFSNSRSEMNVSTLELGDSALYLCASSLSREIQYFGAGTRLSVL.

This clonotype was seen at least ten times. The chain employs TRBV29-1 and TRBJ2-2; 9 nucleotides align to TRBD1. Germline V gives CDR1 SQVTM, CDR2 ANQGSEA. CDR3 length: 16 residues. Losses at the gene ends were 0 bases for V and 0 bases for J; bases not matched to a gene: 2. The CDR3 here is CSVEEGQGTNTGELFF. The CDR3 region has the DNA TGCAGCGTTGAAGAAGGACAGGGGACGAACACCGGGGAGCTGTTTTTT.

The chain joins TRBV18 to TRBJ1-1, with 9 positions matching TRBD1. The CDR3 extends over 15 amino acids. Germline V lookup: CDR1 KGHSH, CDR2 LQKENI. V was pared by 1 base and J by 1 base, with 1 base of the junction left unmatched. In DNA, the CDR3 is TGTGCCAGCTCACCACGGACAGGGGCGAACACTGAAGCTTTCTTT. It yields the protein CASSPRTGANTEAFF. Full variable domain (outside the CDR3, taken from reference TRBV18 and TRBJ1-1): NAGVMQNPRHLVRRRGQEARLRCSPMKGHSHVYWYRQLPEEGLKFMVYLQKENIIDESGMPKERFSAEFPKEGPSILRIQQVVRGDSAAYFCASSPRTGANTEAFFGQGTRLTVV.

The chain combines TRBV7-2 with TRBJ2-3; D not resolved. From germline, CDR1 is SGHTA and CDR2 FQGNSA. Deletions cut 0 bases from V and 6 bases from J, with 13 bases between. The CDR3 consists of 15 residues. CDR3 residues: CASSLALLTLDTQYF. The CDR3 DNA reads TGTGCCAGCAGCTTAGCGCTCCTAACGCTCGATACGCAGTATTTT.

This clonotype has a handful of counts. This rearrangement joins TRBV26 to TRBJ1-2; no DNA check was done on the table's D call, TRBD1. TRBV26 is labeled a pseudogene. This CDR3 is 16 amino acids long. CDR3 amino acids: CASSLRPPGQGPGGIF. Here the CDR3 DNA reads TGTGCCAGCAGTTTAAGGCCCCCGGGACAGGGTCCCGGCGGGATCTTC.

The chain is built from TRBV6-2 or TRBV6-3 and TRBJ2-7, with 8 bases identical to TRBD2. Germline V gene sequence: CDR1 MNHEY, CDR2 SVGEGT. Trimming cost V 6 bases and J 1 base; bases outside gene matches: 8. The CDR3 covers 15 residues. CDR3 protein: CASRGSGGKSYEQYF. In DNA, the CDR3 is TGTGCCAGCAGAGGGAGCGGGGGTAAATCCTACGAGCAGTACTTC.